This T cell receptor beta chain was profiled in a study of blood T cell dynamics during melanoma immunotherapy. Assay used: immunoSEQ multiplex PCR; TCRdb lists only in-frame clones, some missing. The profile shows 6,000 to 8,500 clones, approximately 87% of them singletons. Remarks on this clone: Its specificity is not known.

The time point denotes: week 3, after first cycle of checkpoint inhibitor. Sampling occurred pretreatment (T0) and at week 3 (W3), after cycle one of checkpoint blockade. Apart from two fast progressors, RECIST 1.1 response was judged 12 weeks post-infusion. No patient had earlier systemic cancer treatment, concurrent immunosuppressants, or another active cancer. The germline V and J ends were trimmed by 2 bases and 4 bases, with 10 bases remaining between them. This CDR3 is 14 amino acids long. Per germline, CDR1 SEHNR and CDR2 FQNEAQ (reference sequence). Study-wide findings and caveats: The study could not tell melanoma-specific clones from general immune activation.

The TCR sequence derives from a human donor with melanoma. The material sequenced was blood, taken from a patient treated with checkpoint blockade. The chain has TRBV7-9 and TRBJ2-3, with D unresolved. CDR3 region: CASSLSAVADTQYF. As DNA, the CDR3 is TGTGCCAGCAGCTTATCGGCGGTTGCAGATACGCAGTATTTT.